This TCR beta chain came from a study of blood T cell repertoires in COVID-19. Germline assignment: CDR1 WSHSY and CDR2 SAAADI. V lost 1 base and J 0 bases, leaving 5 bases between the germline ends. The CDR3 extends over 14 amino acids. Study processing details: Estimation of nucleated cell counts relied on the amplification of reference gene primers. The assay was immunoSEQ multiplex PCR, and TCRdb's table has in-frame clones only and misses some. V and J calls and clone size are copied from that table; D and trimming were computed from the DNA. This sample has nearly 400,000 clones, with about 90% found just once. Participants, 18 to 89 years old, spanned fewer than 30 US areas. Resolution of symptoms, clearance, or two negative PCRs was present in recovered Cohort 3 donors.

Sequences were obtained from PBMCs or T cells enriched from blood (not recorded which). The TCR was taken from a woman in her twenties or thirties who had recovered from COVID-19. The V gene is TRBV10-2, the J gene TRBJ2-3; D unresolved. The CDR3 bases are TGCGCCAGCAGTGAGTTCAGAAGCACAGATACGCAGTATTTT. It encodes CASSEFRSTDTQYF.